A single sample is the source of the 17 T cell receptor beta chains below, sequenced in a study of T cell repertoires in cytomegalovirus infection. Their specific antigens are unknown. One entry per CDR3 protein, called by TCRdb with MiXCR from the reads. The sample shows roughly 920,000 distinct CDR3 sequences, around 32% of them seen only once. This sample comprised cultured CD8+ T cells from PBMCs, obtained from culture after CMV antigen stimulation. The receptors here all came from a human donor in good health (CMV status not recorded). Some clones in this sample may be carry-over from other donors' samples.

The table lists this clonotype with a few counts. The CDR3 sequence: CASSPAPRQGDEQYV. As DNA, the CDR3 is TGTGCCAGTAGTCCAGCCCCTAGACAGGGCGACGAGCAGTACGTC. The rearrangement joins TRBV19 to TRBJ2-7, with 7 bases identical to TRBD1. The germline V gene has CDR1 LNHDA and CDR2 SQIVND (reference sequence). V was pared by 5 bases and J by 5 bases, with 12 bases of the junction left unmatched. The CDR3 totals 15 residues.

The chain couples TRBV7-9 to TRBJ2-6; D is unresolved. Germline V gene lookup returns CDR1 SEHNR and CDR2 FQNEAQ (reference sequence). The CDR3 consists of 15 residues. The V end lost 4 bases, the J end lost 4 bases, and 11 bases lay between the germline ends. The CDR3 loop is CASSSLGTGANVLTF. Here the CDR3 DNA reads TGTGCCAGCAGCTCCCTGGGTACGGGGGCCAACGTCCTGACTTTC.

The chain combines TRBV9 with TRBJ2-6, with no clear D. CDR1 is SGDLS, CDR2 YYNGEE, per germline. Trimming left V 3 bases short and J 8 bases short, with 3 bases between. The length of the CDR3 is 11 residues. The CDR3 here is CASSGTNVLTF. The DNA for the CDR3 is TGTGCCAGCAGCGGGACCAACGTCCTGACTTTC.

This clonotype showed up just a few times. This chain connects TRBV6-6 to TRBJ2-7; either TRBD1 or TRBD2 may fit D (5 bases each). CDR1 MNHNY and CDR2 SVGAGI come from the germline V gene (reference sequence). This CDR3 is 14 amino acids long. V was clipped by 7 bases and J by 5 bases, with 18 bases between them. The DNA for the CDR3 is TGTGCCAGCACCCTGGGGTGGGGGAGCGACGAGCAGTACGTC. Protein sequence: CASTLGWGSDEQYV.

There are a few counts of this clonotype. The V call is TRBV11-2, the J call TRBJ2-5; 9 bases map to TRBD2. Germline loops: CDR1 SGHAT, CDR2 FQNNGV. The CDR3 has 17 amino acids. The junction had 10 bases not matched to a gene; V was cut back by 0 bases and J by 5 bases. The DNA for the CDR3 is TGTGCCAGCAGCTTAGAAGCGGGGGGCCTAGGGGGGGAGACCCAGTACTTC. Amino acids: CASSLEAGGLGGETQYF. The variable domain in full, with the rest retrieved from reference TRBV11-2 and TRBJ2-5, is EAGVAQSPRYKIIEKRQSVAFWCNPISGHATLYWYQQILGQGPKLLIQFQNNGVVDDSQLPKDRFSAERLKGVDSTLKIQPAKLEDSAVYLCASSLEAGGLGGETQYFGPGTRLLVL.

This sequence joins TRBV27 and TRBJ2-1; no definite D call. The germline V and J ends were trimmed by 6 bases and 8 bases, with 11 bases remaining between them. Germline lookup yields CDR1 MNHEY and CDR2 SMNVEV (reference sequence). The CDR3 has 12 residues. The CDR3 region is CASSFGIDEQFF. The CDR3, as DNA: TGTGCCAGCAGCTTCGGCATCGATGAGCAGTTCTTC.

The V gene is TRBV5-4, the J gene TRBJ2-1; D may correspond to TRBD1 or TRBD2 (6 bases each). Germline V gives CDR1 SGHNT, CDR2 YYREEE (reference sequence). V was pared by 3 bases and J by 10 bases, with 14 bases between. The CDR3 sequence is 13 residues long. CDR3 DNA: TGTGCCAGCAGCTCCTCACGGGGGCGAGAGCAGTTCTTC. This translates into CASSSSRGREQFF.

This clonotype has only a few counts. The V and J genes are TRBV20-1 and TRBJ1-6; D ambiguous. The V and J ends lost 3 bases and 2 bases respectively, with 14 bases between them. CDR3 length: 16 residues. From germline, CDR1 is DFQATT and CDR2 SNEGSKA (reference sequence). CDR3 sequence: CSARSPEATYNSPLHF. CDR3 bases: TGCAGTGCTAGGTCCCCTGAGGCGACCTATAATTCACCCCTCCACTTT.

This clonotype was seen a few times. The chain has TRBV24-1 and TRBJ1-5; TRBD1 is a possible D gene (5 bases). V shed 4 bases and J shed 3 bases, with 9 bases lying between them. The CDR3 covers 14 residues. Germline V CDR1 and CDR2: KGHDR, SFDVKD. The CDR3 here is CATSDPGANQPQHF. As DNA, the CDR3 is TGTGCCACCAGTGACCCCGGGGCCAATCAGCCCCAGCATTTT.

V is TRBV5-6 and J is TRBJ1-1; D may be TRBD1 (5 bases). V lost 0 bases and J 1 base, leaving 16 bases between the germline ends. CDR3 size: 17 residues. Germline V lookup: CDR1 SGHDT, CDR2 YYEEEE. The CDR3 DNA is TGTGCCAGCAGCTTGGCGAGGGGCCTTGCCGCGAACACTGAAGCTTTCTTT. Translating gives CASSLARGLAANTEAFF.

This clonotype has only a few counts. CDR3 sequence reads: CASSFTGAAYNEQFF. CDR3 bases: TGTGCCAGCAGCTTTACAGGGGCCGCTTACAATGAGCAGTTCTTC. This rearrangement joins TRBV7-9 to TRBJ2-1, with 7 bases fitting TRBD1. The CDR3 is 15 residues long. V was clipped by 3 bases and J by 4 bases; unmatched bases: 6. Germline lookup yields CDR1 SEHNR and CDR2 FQNEAQ (reference sequence).

The chain recombines TRBV12-3 or TRBV12-4 with TRBJ1-1, with D perhaps matching TRBD1 (5 bases). The CDR3 consists of 15 residues. Trimming stripped 3 bases from V and 7 bases from J, with 18 bases between. The CDR3, as DNA: TGTGCCAGCAGTTTTTTCGCAGGGCGTGGAGGTGAAGCTTTCTTT. Translated, it gives CASSFFAGRGGEAFF.

The chain is built from TRBV27 and TRBJ2-7, with 9 bases identical to TRBD2. V shed 3 bases and J 2 bases; nucleotides not matched to a gene: 5. CDR3 size: 15 residues. Germline CDR1 and CDR2: MNHEY and SMNVEV (reference sequence). The CDR3 DNA reads as TGTGCCAGCAGTTTTGATAGCGGGGGAGCCTACGAGCAGTACTTC. Its protein is CASSFDSGGAYEQYF.

This clonotype was seen ten or more times. The chain recombines TRBV7-2 with TRBJ2-5; D remains unclear. CDR1 is SGHTA and CDR2 is FQGNSA in the germline V gene. Trimming removed 2 bases at V and 5 bases at J, with 18 bases between. The CDR3 runs 16 residues. The CDR3 here is CASSLTPAATWETQYF. CDR3 nucleotides: TGTGCCAGCAGCTTAACGCCCGCTGCAACCTGGGAGACCCAGTACTTC.

The table lists this clonotype with a few counts. This sequence joins TRBV27 and TRBJ2-7, with D unresolved. Germline V gene data show CDR1 as MNHEY and CDR2 as SMNVEV (reference sequence). Trimming removed 0 bases at V and 0 bases at J, with 18 bases between. The CDR3 runs 18 residues. The CDR3: CASSLSPLSDGSSYEQYF. In nucleotides, the CDR3 is TGTGCCAGCAGTTTATCCCCCTTATCGGACGGCAGCTCCTACGAGCAGTACTTC.

This clonotype has only a few counts. The chain combines TRBV28 with TRBJ2-3; the match to TRBD2 covers 12 bases. Trimming removed 2 bases from V and 2 bases from J; junction bases left unmatched: 2. Germline assignment: CDR1 MDHEN and CDR2 SYDVKM. CDR3 length: 16 amino acids. CDR3 residues: CASSLRLAGDTDTQYF. CDR3 nucleotides: TGTGCCAGCAGTTTACGACTAGCGGGGGACACAGATACGCAGTATTTT.

V gene TRBV27 combines with J gene TRBJ1-1; no definite D call. The ends were cut back, 10 bases at V and 5 bases at J, with 11 bases in the middle. The CDR3 spans 11 residues. Germline V CDR1 and CDR2: MNHEY, SMNVEV (reference sequence). CDR3 DNA: TGTGCCAACACCAAGGGAACTGAAGCTTTCTTT. As protein: CANTKGTEAFF.